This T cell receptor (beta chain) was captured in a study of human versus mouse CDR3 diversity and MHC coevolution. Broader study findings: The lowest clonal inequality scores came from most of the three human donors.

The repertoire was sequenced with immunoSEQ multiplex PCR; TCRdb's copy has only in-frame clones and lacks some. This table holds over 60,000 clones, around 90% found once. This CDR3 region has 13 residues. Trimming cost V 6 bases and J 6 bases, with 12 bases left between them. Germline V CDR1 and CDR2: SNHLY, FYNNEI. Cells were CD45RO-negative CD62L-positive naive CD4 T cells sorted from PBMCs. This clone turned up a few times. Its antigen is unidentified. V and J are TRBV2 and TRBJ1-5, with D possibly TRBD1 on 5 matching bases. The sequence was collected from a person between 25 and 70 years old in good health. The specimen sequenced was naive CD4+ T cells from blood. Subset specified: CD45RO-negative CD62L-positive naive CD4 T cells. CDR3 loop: CASRGTEGQPQHF. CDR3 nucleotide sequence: TGTGCCAGCAGAGGGACGGAGGGTCAGCCCCAGCATTTT.